The source of this T cell receptor beta chain is a study of blood T cells in healthy people across ages. Study results and limitations: Donors of long life had a larger count of naive CD4+ cells and greater diversity than aged donors. Strong correlation linked observed beta diversity and percent naive T cells.

As concerns this clonotype: The antigen is unknown.

The second PCR ran roughly 6 to 11 cycles with a sample-barcoded 5' primer and J-beta primers. One entry per CDR3 protein results from TCRdb running MiXCR on the 5' RACE reads. The table has some 780,000 distinct CDR3 sequences, approximately 53% seen once. The ends were cut back, 1 base at V and 7 bases at J, with 17 bases in the middle. The V gene's germline CDR1 is MNHEY and CDR2 SVGAGI. The CDR3 length is 17 residues. This chain uses TRBV6-5 with TRBJ1-6, with unresolved D. The sequence was collected from a middle-aged man in good health. Specimen: blood. Here the CDR3 DNA reads TGTGCCAGCAGTTACTGGCCAGTAGATGCCCTCAATTCACCCCTCCACTTT. This translates into CASSYWPVDALNSPLHF.